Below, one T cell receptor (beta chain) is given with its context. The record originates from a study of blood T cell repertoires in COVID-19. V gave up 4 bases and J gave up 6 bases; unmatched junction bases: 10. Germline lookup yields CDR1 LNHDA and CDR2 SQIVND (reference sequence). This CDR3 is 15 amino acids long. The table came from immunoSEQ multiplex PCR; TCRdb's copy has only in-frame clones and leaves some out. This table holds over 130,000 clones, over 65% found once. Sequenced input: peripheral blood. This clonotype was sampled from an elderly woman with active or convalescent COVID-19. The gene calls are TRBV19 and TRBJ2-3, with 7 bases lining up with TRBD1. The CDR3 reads CASSTQQGTLDTQYF. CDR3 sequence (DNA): TGTGCCAGTAGTACCCAACAGGGGACGTTGGATACGCAGTATTTT.